The rows below give T cell receptor beta chains drawn from one sample of a study of cytomegalovirus exposure and HLA in healthy donors. Here immunoSEQ multiplex PCR was the method, and the copy in TCRdb shows in-frame clones only, minus some. The profile covers about 130,000 clones, with roughly 89% appearing a single time and roughly 1.2% taken by the ten largest. The sequenced material came from PBMCs. The receptor source for this set is a woman aged 18-35 years in good health and CMV-seronegative. The CDR3 runs from the conserved cysteine through the conserved F or W. The D gene is left open where the match is weak. Only part of the rows carry a size: once, few, many, or a class if the clone is expanded.

J: TRBJ1-6; D: NA; size: NA; V: TRBV6-1; CDR3: CASSWSSYNSPLHF; DNA: TGTGCCAGCAGTTGGAGCTCCTATAATTCACCCCTCCACTTT
J: TRBJ2-7; D: TRBD1; size: NA; V: TRBV7-6; CDR3: CASSHGTETYYEQYF; DNA: TGTGCCAGCAGCCATGGGACAGAGACATACTACGAGCAGTACTTC
J: TRBJ1-2; D: NA; size: NA; V: TRBV2; CDR3: CASMTGAGVNYGYTF; DNA: TGTGCCAGCATGACCGGGGCAGGGGTGAACTATGGCTACACCTTC
J: TRBJ2-7; D: NA; size: few; V: TRBV11-2; CDR3: CASSQDAGTSYEQYF; DNA: TGTGCCAGCAGCCAAGATGCAGGTACCTCCTACGAGCAGTACTTC
J: TRBJ1-1; D: NA; size: once; V: TRBV5-6; CDR3: CASSPTGNEAFF; DNA: TGTGCCAGCAGCCCCACCGGGAATGAAGCTTTCTTT
J: TRBJ1-5; D: TRBD1; size: NA; V: TRBV6-1; CDR3: CASSEEGGTGGQPQHF; DNA: TGTGCCAGCAGTGAAGAGGGTGGGACAGGGGGCCAGCCCCAGCATTTT
J: TRBJ2-2; D: TRBD1; size: NA; V: TRBV7-9; CDR3: CASSSLGQVLTGELFF; DNA: TGTGCCAGCAGCTCCCTGGGACAGGTTTTAACCGGGGAGCTGTTTTTT
J: TRBJ1-2; D: NA; size: NA; V: TRBV27; CDR3: CASSLSHSALSYGYTF; DNA: TGTGCCAGCAGTTTATCCCACAGTGCCCTTTCCTATGGCTACACCTTC
J: TRBJ1-2; D: NA; size: NA; V: TRBV2; CDR3: CASSEARVVTGFGLLTGYGYTF; DNA: TGTGCCAGCAGTGAAGCGAGAGTTGTAACGGGTTTCGGATTATTAACCGGCTATGGCTACACCTTC
J: TRBJ2-5; D: TRBD1; size: NA; V: TRBV11-2; CDR3: CASSRQGDGTQYF; DNA: TGTGCCAGCTCTCGACAGGGGGACGGGACCCAGTACTTC
J: TRBJ2-1; D: NA; size: NA; V: TRBV5-1; CDR3: CASSLAPDSYNEQFF; DNA: TGCGCCAGCAGCTTGGCACCAGATTCCTACAATGAGCAGTTCTTC
J: TRBJ2-7; D: TRBD1; size: NA; V: TRBV4-2; CDR3: CASSQETGRGFDEQYF; DNA: TGTGCCAGCAGCCAAGAGACGGGCAGGGGGTTCGACGAGCAGTACTTC
J: TRBJ2-7; D: NA; size: NA; V: TRBV19; CDR3: CASSWREQYF; DNA: TGTGCCAGTAGTTGGCGGGAGCAGTACTTC
J: TRBJ2-1; D: TRBD2; size: NA; V: TRBV18; CDR3: CASSPPGGAVEQFF; DNA: TGTGCCAGCTCACCCCCCGGGGGGGCCGTTGAGCAGTTCTTC
J: TRBJ2-5; D: TRBD1; size: NA; V: TRBV18; CDR3: CASSPDRGIEETQYF; DNA: TGTGCCAGCTCACCAGACAGGGGGATTGAAGAGACCCAGTACTTC
J: TRBJ2-2; D: NA; size: NA; V: TRBV6-6; CDR3: CASSYRPAGELFF; DNA: TGTGCCAGCAGTTACCGTCCAGCCGGGGAGCTGTTTTTT
J: TRBJ1-4; D: NA; size: NA; V: TRBV6-5; CDR3: CASQTGLREKLFF; DNA: TGTGCCAGCCAAACAGGGCTGAGAGAAAAACTGTTTTTT
J: TRBJ1-1; D: NA; size: NA; V: TRBV5-1; CDR3: CASSSPMGTNTEAFF; DNA: TGCGCCAGCAGCTCACCGATGGGGACAAACACTGAAGCTTTCTTT
J: TRBJ2-5; D: TRBD2; size: NA; V: TRBV7-9; CDR3: CASSLALTSGQETQYF; DNA: TGTGCCAGCAGCTTAGCCCTGACTAGCGGCCAAGAGACCCAGTACTTC
J: TRBJ2-3; D: TRBD1; size: NA; V: TRBV6-5; CDR3: CASSRQGEFSDTQYF; DNA: TGTGCCAGCAGTCGACAGGGGGAGTTCTCAGATACGCAGTATTTT
J: TRBJ1-5; D: TRBD1; size: NA; V: TRBV19; CDR3: CASSIGTGSQPQHF; DNA: TGTGCCAGTAGTATAGGGACAGGGAGCCAGCCCCAGCATTTT
J: TRBJ1-6; D: TRBD1; size: few; V: TRBV6-1; CDR3: CASSVAGGASSPLHF; DNA: TGTGCCAGCAGTGTCGCAGGGGGCGCATCGTCACCCCTCCACTTT
J: TRBJ1-1; D: TRBD1; size: once; V: TRBV29-1; CDR3: CSAGRDSRLVGEAFF; DNA: TGCAGCGCGGGGCGGGACAGTCGACTAGTGGGTGAAGCTTTCTTT
J: TRBJ2-7; D: TRBD1; size: NA; V: TRBV7-8; CDR3: CASSFNGQGAEQYF; DNA: TGTGCCAGCAGCTTTAACGGACAGGGAGCCGAGCAGTACTTC